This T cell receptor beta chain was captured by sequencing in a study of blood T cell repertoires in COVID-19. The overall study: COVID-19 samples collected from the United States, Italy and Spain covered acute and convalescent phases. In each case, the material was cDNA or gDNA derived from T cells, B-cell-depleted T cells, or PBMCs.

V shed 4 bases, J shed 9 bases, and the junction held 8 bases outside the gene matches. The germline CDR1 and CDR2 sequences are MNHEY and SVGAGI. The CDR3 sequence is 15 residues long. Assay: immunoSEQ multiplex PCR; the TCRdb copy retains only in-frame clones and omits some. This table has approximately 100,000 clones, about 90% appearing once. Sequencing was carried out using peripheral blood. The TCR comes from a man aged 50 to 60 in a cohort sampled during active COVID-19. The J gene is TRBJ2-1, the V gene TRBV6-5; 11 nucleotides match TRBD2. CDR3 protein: CASSLTSGGAREQFF. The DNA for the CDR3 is TGTGCCAGCAGTTTAACTAGCGGGGGTGCGCGTGAGCAGTTCTTC.